The present TCR beta chain was sequenced within a study of control samples from healthy donors and cancer patients. Sequencing was performed with immunoSEQ multiplex PCR; in TCRdb, only in-frame clones are kept and a portion is missing. There are more than 85,000 clones in the sample; under 90% occur only once, and under 15% lies in the top ten. V shed 6 bases, J shed 6 bases, and the junction held 6 bases outside the gene matches. The germline CDR1 and CDR2 sequences are SQVTM and ANQGSEA. This CDR3 is 12 amino acids long. Input material: blood. The chain couples TRBV29-1 to TRBJ2-7; 9 bases fit TRBD1. This clonotype was obtained from a woman in her forties or fifties in good health. The CDR3 DNA follows: TGCAGCGTCCGACAGGGGGTGAGCGAGCAGTACTTC. This sequence encodes CSVRQGVSEQYF.